These 24 T cell receptor beta chains came from one sample sequenced in a study of cytomegalovirus exposure and HLA in healthy donors. PCR amplification relied on 60 Vbeta primers (plus 13 Jbeta primers). Libraries were prepared by immunoSEQ multiplex PCR; TCRdb keeps only in-frame clonotypes and omits some of them. The sample records roughly 93,000 clones, 74% being singletons. The sequenced material came from PBMCs. These receptors came from a male donor in good health and CMV-seronegative.

This chain joins TRBV6-5 and TRBJ2-1; 7 bases are shared with TRBD2. There are 14 residues in the CDR3. V shed 5 bases and J 0 bases; nucleotides not matched to a gene: 1. Germline V gene lookup returns CDR1 MNHEY and CDR2 SVGAGI. The CDR3 bases are TGTGCCAGCAGTCTAGCGGCCTCCTACAATGAGCAGTTCTTC. It codes for CASSLAASYNEQFF.

The chain employs TRBV7-9 and TRBJ1-2, with TRBD1 as a possible D gene (5 bases). Trimming took off 5 bases at V and 4 bases at J, with 14 bases between the two ends. CDR1 and CDR2 (germline): SEHNR, FQNEAQ (reference sequence). This CDR3 has 14 amino acids. In DNA, the CDR3 is TGTGCCAGCAGCCCCCCGGGGGGACTCTATGGCTACACCTTC. Translation: CASSPPGGLYGYTF.

This clone was recorded once. The rearrangement uses TRBV28 and TRBJ2-7, with D perhaps TRBD2 (5 bases). CDR3 length equals 13 residues. Trimming pared 7 bases from V and 2 bases from J, leaving 12 bases between. From germline, CDR1 is MDHEN and CDR2 SYDVKM. The CDR3 DNA is TGTGCCAGCACCACCGGGATACCCTACGAGCAGTACTTC. Translated: CASTTGIPYEQYF.

The V call is TRBV29-1, the J call TRBJ1-1; D is perhaps TRBD1 (6 bases). This CDR3 is built from 11 residues. CDR1 is SQVTM and CDR2 is ANQGSEA in the germline V gene. Between the trimmed V and J ends, which lost 4 bases and 10 bases, there was a span of 13 bases. CDR3: CSVVTGLGAFF. The CDR3 DNA reads as TGCAGCGTTGTAACAGGGTTGGGAGCTTTCTTT.

This chain uses TRBV11-2 with TRBJ2-1, with 9 bases lining up with TRBD2. This CDR3 comprises 16 residues. Germline CDR1 SGHAT, CDR2 FQNNGV. The J segment lost 9 bases and the V segment lost 0 bases, leaving 9 bases of the junction unmatched. The CDR3 DNA reads TGTGCCAGCAGCTTAGAAGCGACTAGCGGTTTTGCTGAGCAGTTCTTC. Amino acid sequence: CASSLEATSGFAEQFF.

The V call is TRBV29-1, the J call TRBJ2-7, with D perhaps matching TRBD1 (6 bases). CDR3 length: 14 residues. The germline V gene has CDR1 SQVTM and CDR2 ANQGSEA. V dropped 1 base and J dropped 2 bases, with 12 bases sitting between them. The CDR3: CSVEAYGQTYEQYF. CDR3 in DNA: TGCAGCGTTGAAGCCTACGGACAGACCTACGAGCAGTACTTC.

V gene TRBV19 combines with J gene TRBJ1-1; TRBD1 is a possible D gene (5 bases). CDR3 length: 14 residues. V lost 3 bases to trimming and J lost 3 bases, with 11 bases between them. Germline V gene lookup returns CDR1 LNHDA and CDR2 SQIVND (reference sequence). Here the CDR3 reads CASSMGGRDTEAFF. In nucleotides, the CDR3 is TGTGCCAGTAGTATGGGGGGTAGAGACACTGAAGCTTTCTTT.

Written as DNA, the CDR3 is TGCGCCAGCAGTTTCGACAGGGGGAAGCCCCAGCATTTT. It encodes CASSFDRGKPQHF. The chain joins TRBV5-1 to TRBJ1-5; 9 bases line up with TRBD1. Germline-derived CDR1 and CDR2 are SGHRS and YFSETQ. There are 13 residues in the CDR3. V dropped 5 bases and J dropped 8; count of bases not matched to a gene: 5. Combining the CDR3 with reference TRBV5-1 and TRBJ1-5 gives the whole variable domain KAGVTQTPRYLIKTRGQQVTLSCSPISGHRSVSWYQQTPGQGLQFLFEYFSETQRNKGNFPGRFSGRQFSNSRSEMNVSTLELGDSALYLCASSFDRGKPQHFGDGTRLSIL.

The chain couples TRBV28 to TRBJ1-2; D is undetermined. V lost 3 bases, J lost 8 bases, and 13 bases lay in between. Per the germline V gene, CDR1 is MDHEN and CDR2 is SYDVKM. This CDR3 comprises 13 residues. The CDR3 loop reads CASSLTIRVGYTF. As DNA, the CDR3 is TGTGCCAGCAGTTTGACGATCCGGGTCGGCTACACCTTC.

This rearrangement joins TRBV6-6 to TRBJ2-1, with D possibly TRBD2 on 6 matching bases. This CDR3 is 16 amino acids long. Germline V gene data show CDR1 as MNHNY and CDR2 as SVGAGI (reference sequence). The V end was cut by 7 bases, the J end by 0 bases, with 16 bases between. Here the CDR3 DNA reads TGTGCCAGCAATTCGGCGGGAAGACCCTCCTACAATGAGCAGTTCTTC. It codes for CASNSAGRPSYNEQFF.

In its sample, this clone was seen once. The CDR3 loop is CASSLTGGNNEQFF. The CDR3 nucleotides are TGTGCCAGCAGCTTAACCGGGGGGAACAATGAGCAGTTCTTC. The chain couples TRBV7-3 to TRBJ2-1, with 7 bases lining up with TRBD2. V dropped 0 bases and J dropped 5; count of bases not matched to a gene: 1. Germline V gene sequence: CDR1 SGHTA, CDR2 FQGTGA. CDR3 length equals 14 residues.

V is TRBV28 and J is TRBJ1-1; the D gene is possibly TRBD1 (6 bases). CDR1 and CDR2 from the germline V gene are MDHEN and SYDVKM. With 8 bases removed from V and 0 bases from J, the gap between germline ends came to 13 bases. This CDR3 spans 14 amino acids. The CDR3 is CASEQGPMNTEAFF. CDR3 coding DNA: TGTGCCAGCGAACAGGGCCCCATGAACACTGAAGCTTTCTTT.

As DNA, the CDR3 is TGTGCCAGCAGCTTGGGACTAGCGGCCGGGGAGCTGTTTTTT. It encodes CASSLGLAAGELFF. The genes are TRBV7-2 and TRBJ2-2, with 11 bases lining up with TRBD2. The germline CDR1 and CDR2 sequences are SGHTA and FQGNSA. The CDR3 covers 14 residues. The ends lost 3 bases at V and 6 bases at J; junction bases unmatched: 0.

This chain uses TRBV10-3 with TRBJ2-2; TRBD1 aligns across 9 bases. V was clipped by 4 bases and J by 3 bases; unmatched bases: 3. Per the germline V gene, CDR1 is ENHRY and CDR2 is SYGVKD. This CDR3 is 15 amino acids long. This chain's CDR3 is CAISGGQGDTGELFF. DNA of the CDR3: TGTGCCATCAGTGGGGGACAGGGAGACACCGGGGAGCTGTTTTTT.

The DNA of the CDR3 is TGTGCCTGGAGAGTACAGGGGGCGTTGAACTATGGCTACACCTTC. Amino acids: CAWRVQGALNYGYTF. The chain is built from TRBV30 and TRBJ1-2, with 9 bases lining up with TRBD1. In germline, CDR1 is GTSNPN, CDR2 SVGIG (reference sequence). Trimming took 3 bases from V and 2 from J; bases not matched to a gene: 7. The CDR3 is 15 residues long.

The J gene is TRBJ1-2, the V gene TRBV6-5; 7 bases align to TRBD1. The CDR3 sequence is 13 residues long. In germline, CDR1 is MNHEY, CDR2 SVGAGI. Trimming at V came to 5 bases and at J to 3 bases, leaving 3 bases not matched to a gene. The CDR3 protein is CASSGQEYYGYTF. CDR3 coding DNA: TGTGCCAGCAGTGGACAGGAATACTATGGCTACACCTTC.

This clone showed up just once. V gene TRBV7-2 combines with J gene TRBJ2-7, with 8 bases identical to TRBD2. The CDR3 totals 17 residues. After removal of 1 base from V and 4 bases from J, the junction contained 12 bases not matched to a gene. CDR1 and CDR2 (germline): SGHTA, FQGNSA. CDR3 in amino acids: CASSLDIAGRISYEQYF. For the CDR3, the DNA is TGTGCCAGCAGCTTAGATATAGCGGGACGAATATCGTACGAGCAGTACTTC.

The chain has TRBV9 and TRBJ2-2; TRBD2 aligns across 10 bases. This CDR3 is 19 amino acids long. The trim removed 0 bases at V and 3 bases at J, leaving 11 bases unmatched. Per the germline V gene, CDR1 is SGDLS and CDR2 is YYNGEE. The CDR3: CASSVALVFGTSDTGELFF. The CDR3 nucleotides are TGTGCCAGCAGCGTAGCGCTGGTTTTCGGGACTAGCGACACCGGGGAGCTGTTTTTT. The complete variable domain, with remaining parts taken from reference TRBV9 and TRBJ2-2, reads DSGVTQTPKHLITATGQRVTLRCSPRSGDLSVYWYQQSLDQGLQFLIQYYNGEERAKGNILERFSAQQFPDLHSELNLSSLELGDSALYFCASSVALVFGTSDTGELFFGEGSRLTVL.

This chain links TRBV7-2 with TRBJ2-3; 8 nucleotides align to TRBD1. The V gene end was trimmed by 3 bases and the J gene end by 5 bases; junction bases not matched to a gene: 7. CDR3 length: 15 residues. Germline CDR1 reads SGHTA; CDR2 reads FQGNSA. CDR3 DNA sequence: TGTGCCAGCAGCTTGTGGCAGGGGGCGGGAGATACGCAGTATTTT. This gives the protein CASSLWQGAGDTQYF.

The chain joins TRBV14 to TRBJ2-7; 7 bases fit TRBD2. From germline, CDR1 is SGHDN and CDR2 FVKESK. J gave up 7 bases and V 1 base, and 7 bases lay outside the gene matches. The CDR3 loop spans 14 amino acids. CDR3 in amino acids: CASSQAGGSGEQYF. CDR3 bases: TGTGCCAGCAGCCAAGCGGGCGGGAGCGGAGAGCAGTACTTC.

The chain carries TRBV4-1 and TRBJ2-1, with 7 bases that match TRBD1. CDR3 length equals 15 residues. Germline CDR1 and CDR2: MGHRA and YSYEKL. Trimming cost V 3 bases and J 6 bases; bases outside gene matches: 8. The DNA for the CDR3 is TGCGCCAGCAGCCAGATTTCAGGGGGAACCAATGAGCAGTTCTTC. Its translation is CASSQISGGTNEQFF.

This chain uses TRBV5-1 with TRBJ2-7; tentative D call: TRBD2 (6 bases). Per germline, CDR1 SGHRS and CDR2 YFSETQ. Trimming took 3 bases from V and 7 from J, leaving 23 bases between them. This CDR3 region has 16 residues. CDR3 coding DNA: TGCGCCAGCAGCTCCGGTGCAGGGACTGCCGCTGTGGAGCAGTACTTC. Its translation: CASSSGAGTAAVEQYF.

V gene TRBV6-5 combines with J gene TRBJ2-7; the match to TRBD1 covers 7 bases. From germline, CDR1 is MNHEY and CDR2 SVGAGI. The ends lost 3 bases at V and 4 bases at J; junction bases unmatched: 9. The CDR3 is 15 amino acids. CDR3 loop: CASSYRGRGRYEQYF. CDR3 coding DNA: TGTGCCAGCAGTTATAGGGGAAGGGGGCGGTACGAGCAGTACTTC.

V and J are TRBV6-1 and TRBJ1-1, with D possibly matching TRBD1 (6 bases). CDR1 MNHNS and CDR2 SASEGT come from the germline V gene. V gave up 4 bases and J gave up 4 bases, with 10 bases separating them. This CDR3 is built from 13 residues. The CDR3 sequence is CASSVGRGTEAFF. In nucleotides, the CDR3 is TGTGCCAGCAGTGTAGGCAGGGGCACTGAAGCTTTCTTT.